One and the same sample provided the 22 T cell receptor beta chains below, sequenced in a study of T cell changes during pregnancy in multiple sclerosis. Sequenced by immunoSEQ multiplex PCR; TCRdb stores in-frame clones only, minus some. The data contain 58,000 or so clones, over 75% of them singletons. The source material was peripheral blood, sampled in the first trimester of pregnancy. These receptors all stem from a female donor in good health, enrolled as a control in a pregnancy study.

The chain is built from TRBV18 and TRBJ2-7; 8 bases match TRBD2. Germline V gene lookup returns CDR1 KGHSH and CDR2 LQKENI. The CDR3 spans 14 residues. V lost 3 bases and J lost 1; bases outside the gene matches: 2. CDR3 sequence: CASSPSGGSYEQYF. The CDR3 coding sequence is TGTGCCAGCTCACCCTCGGGGGGGTCCTACGAGCAGTACTTC.

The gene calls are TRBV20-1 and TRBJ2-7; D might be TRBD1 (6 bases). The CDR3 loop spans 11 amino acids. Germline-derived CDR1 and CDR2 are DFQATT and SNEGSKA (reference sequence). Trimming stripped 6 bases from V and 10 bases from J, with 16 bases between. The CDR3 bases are TGCAGTGCCCCGAACGGGGACACCCAGTACTTC. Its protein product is CSAPNGDTQYF.

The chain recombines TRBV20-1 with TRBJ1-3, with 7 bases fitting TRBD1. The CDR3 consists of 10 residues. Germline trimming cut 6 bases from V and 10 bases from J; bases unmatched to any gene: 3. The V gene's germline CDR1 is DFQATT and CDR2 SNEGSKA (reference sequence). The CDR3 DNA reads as TGCAGTGCCCAGGGGGATACCATATATTTT. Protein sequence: CSAQGDTIYF.

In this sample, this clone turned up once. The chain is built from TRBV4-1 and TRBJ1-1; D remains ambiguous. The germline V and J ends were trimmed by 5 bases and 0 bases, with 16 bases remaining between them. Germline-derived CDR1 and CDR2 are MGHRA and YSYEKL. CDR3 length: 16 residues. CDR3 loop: CASSIIAPTMNTEAFF. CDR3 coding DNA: TGCGCCAGCAGCATAATTGCCCCCACAATGAACACTGAAGCTTTCTTT.

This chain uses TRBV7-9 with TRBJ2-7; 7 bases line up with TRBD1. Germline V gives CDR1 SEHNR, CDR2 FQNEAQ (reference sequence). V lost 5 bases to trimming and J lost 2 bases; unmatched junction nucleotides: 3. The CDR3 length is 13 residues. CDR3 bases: TGTGCCAGCAGCCTGGACAGGACCTACGAGCAGTACTTC. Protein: CASSLDRTYEQYF. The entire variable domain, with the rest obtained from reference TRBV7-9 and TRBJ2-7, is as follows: DTGVSQNPRHKITKRGQNVTFRCDPISEHNRLYWYRQTLGQGPEFLTYFQNEAQLEKSRLLSDRFSAERPKGSFSTLEIQRTEQGDSAMYLCASSLDRTYEQYFGPGTRLTVT.

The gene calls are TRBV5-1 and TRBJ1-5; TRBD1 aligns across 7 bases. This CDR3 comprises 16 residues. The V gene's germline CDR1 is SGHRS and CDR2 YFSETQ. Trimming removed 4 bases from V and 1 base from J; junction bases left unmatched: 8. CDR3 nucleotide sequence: TGCGCCAGCAGCCTCGCTCCGACAGGGAGCAATCAGCCCCAGCATTTT. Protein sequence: CASSLAPTGSNQPQHF.

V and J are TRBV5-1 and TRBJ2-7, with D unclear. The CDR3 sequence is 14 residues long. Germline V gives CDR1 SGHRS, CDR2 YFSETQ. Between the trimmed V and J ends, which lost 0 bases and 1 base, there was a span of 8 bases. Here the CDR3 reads CASSLGADSYEQYF. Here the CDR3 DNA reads TGCGCCAGCAGCTTGGGTGCGGATTCCTACGAGCAGTACTTC.

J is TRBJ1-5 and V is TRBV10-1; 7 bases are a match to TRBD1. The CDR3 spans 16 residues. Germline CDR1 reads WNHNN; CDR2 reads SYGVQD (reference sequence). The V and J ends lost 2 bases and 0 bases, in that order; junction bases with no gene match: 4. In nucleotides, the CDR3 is TGCGCCAGCAGTGAGGACAGGGCATATAGCAATCAGCCCCAGCATTTT. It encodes CASSEDRAYSNQPQHF.

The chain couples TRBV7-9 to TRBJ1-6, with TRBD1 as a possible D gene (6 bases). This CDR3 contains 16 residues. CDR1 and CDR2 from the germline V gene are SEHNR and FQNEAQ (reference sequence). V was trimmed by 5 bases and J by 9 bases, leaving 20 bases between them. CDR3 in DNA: TGTGCCAGCAGCAACCCTCAGGGGATTTGGGGTTCACCCCTCCACTTT. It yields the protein CASSNPQGIWGSPLHF.

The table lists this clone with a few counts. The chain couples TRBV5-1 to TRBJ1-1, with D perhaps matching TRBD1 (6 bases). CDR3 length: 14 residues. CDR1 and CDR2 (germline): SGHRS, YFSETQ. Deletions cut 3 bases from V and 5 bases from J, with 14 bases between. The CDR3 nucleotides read TGCGCCAGCAGCTGGGACACCCCGAGGACTGAAGCTTTCTTT. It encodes CASSWDTPRTEAFF.

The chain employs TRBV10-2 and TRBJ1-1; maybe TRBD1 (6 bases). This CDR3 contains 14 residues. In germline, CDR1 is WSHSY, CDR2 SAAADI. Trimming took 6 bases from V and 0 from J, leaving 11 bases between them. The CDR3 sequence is CASRTGLLNTEAFF. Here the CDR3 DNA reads TGCGCCAGCAGAACAGGGCTTTTGAACACTGAAGCTTTCTTT.

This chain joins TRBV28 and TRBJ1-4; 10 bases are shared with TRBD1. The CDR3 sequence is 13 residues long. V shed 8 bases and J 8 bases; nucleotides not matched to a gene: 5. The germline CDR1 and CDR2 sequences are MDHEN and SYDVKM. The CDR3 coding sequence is TGTGCCAGCCGGGGACAGGGGCAAGAAAAACTGTTTTTT. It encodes CASRGQGQEKLFF.

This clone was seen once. CDR3 bases: TGTGCCAGCAGTTCGGGCGGACAGGGGGGCACTGAAGCTTTCTTT. Translating gives CASSSGGQGGTEAFF. This chain joins TRBV28 and TRBJ1-1; 10 nucleotides line up with TRBD1. This CDR3 has 15 amino acids. Germline CDR1 and CDR2: MDHEN and SYDVKM. V was pared by 4 bases and J by 4 bases, with 6 bases of the junction left unmatched.

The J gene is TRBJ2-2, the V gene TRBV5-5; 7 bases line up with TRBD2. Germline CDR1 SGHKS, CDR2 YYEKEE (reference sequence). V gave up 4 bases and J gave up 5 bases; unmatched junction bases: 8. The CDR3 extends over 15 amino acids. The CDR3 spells CASSQLGGVTGELFF. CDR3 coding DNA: TGTGCCAGCAGCCAGTTGGGAGGGGTTACCGGGGAGCTGTTTTTT.

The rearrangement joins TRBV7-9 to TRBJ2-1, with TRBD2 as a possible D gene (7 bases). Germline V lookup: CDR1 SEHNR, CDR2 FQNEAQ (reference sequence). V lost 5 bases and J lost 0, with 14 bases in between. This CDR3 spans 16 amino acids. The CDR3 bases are TGTGCCAGCAGCCCTGGGGGAGGGGGCTCCTACAATGAGCAGTTCTTC. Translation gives CASSPGGGGSYNEQFF.

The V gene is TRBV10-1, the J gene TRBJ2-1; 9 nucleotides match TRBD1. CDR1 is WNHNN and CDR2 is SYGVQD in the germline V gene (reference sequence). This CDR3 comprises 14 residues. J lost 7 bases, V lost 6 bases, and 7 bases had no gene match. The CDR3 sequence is CASSALGTGNEQFF. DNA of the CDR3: TGCGCCAGCAGCGCTTTAGGGACAGGGAATGAGCAGTTCTTC.

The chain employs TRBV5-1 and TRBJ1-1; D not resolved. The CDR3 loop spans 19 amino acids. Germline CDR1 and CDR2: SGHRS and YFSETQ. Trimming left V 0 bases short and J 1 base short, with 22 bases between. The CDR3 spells CASSLGILGMTLRNTEAFF. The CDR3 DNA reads TGCGCCAGCAGCTTGGGAATTTTAGGAATGACTCTGAGGAACACTGAAGCTTTCTTT. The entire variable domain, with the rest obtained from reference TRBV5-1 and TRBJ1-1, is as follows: KAGVTQTPRYLIKTRGQQVTLSCSPISGHRSVSWYQQTPGQGLQFLFEYFSETQRNKGNFPGRFSGRQFSNSRSEMNVSTLELGDSALYLCASSLGILGMTLRNTEAFFGQGTRLTVV.

DNA of the CDR3: TGTGCCAGCACCAAAACCCAGGGGGCCACCGGGGAGCTGTTTTTT. As protein: CASTKTQGATGELFF. The chain couples TRBV6-6 to TRBJ2-2, with 8 bases identical to TRBD1. Trimming cost V 7 bases and J 4 bases; bases outside gene matches: 8. Per germline, CDR1 MNHNY and CDR2 SVGAGI (reference sequence). The CDR3 sequence is 15 residues long.

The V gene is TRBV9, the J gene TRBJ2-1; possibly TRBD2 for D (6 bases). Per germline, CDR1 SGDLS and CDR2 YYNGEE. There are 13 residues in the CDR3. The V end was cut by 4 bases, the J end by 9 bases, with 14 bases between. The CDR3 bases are TGTGCCAGCAGCTCCTCGTGGCGGGGTGAGCAGTTCTTC. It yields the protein CASSSSWRGEQFF.

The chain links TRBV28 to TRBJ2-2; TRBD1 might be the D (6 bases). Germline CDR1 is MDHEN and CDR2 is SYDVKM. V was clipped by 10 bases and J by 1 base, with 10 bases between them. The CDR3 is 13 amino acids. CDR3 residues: CATWGQNTGELFF. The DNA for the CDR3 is TGTGCCACCTGGGGACAGAACACCGGGGAGCTGTTTTTT.

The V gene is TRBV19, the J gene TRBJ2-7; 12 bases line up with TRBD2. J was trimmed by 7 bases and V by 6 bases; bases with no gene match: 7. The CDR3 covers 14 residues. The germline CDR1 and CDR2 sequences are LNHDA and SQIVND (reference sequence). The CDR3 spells CASSALAGGGEQYF. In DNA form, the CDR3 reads TGTGCCAGTAGCGCACTAGCGGGAGGTGGTGAGCAGTACTTC.

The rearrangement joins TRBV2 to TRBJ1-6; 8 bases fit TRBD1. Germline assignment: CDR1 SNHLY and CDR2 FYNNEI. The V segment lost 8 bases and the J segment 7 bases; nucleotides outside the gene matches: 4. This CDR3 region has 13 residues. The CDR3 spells CASRRTGNSPLHF. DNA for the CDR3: TGTGCCAGCCGTCGGACAGGGAATTCACCCCTCCACTTT.